This T cell receptor beta chain was identified in a study of T cell repertoires in cytomegalovirus infection. Turning to the study itself: Indicated by public TCR beta signatures were CMV infection and matching HLA type.

One entry per CDR3 protein results from TCRdb running MiXCR on the reads. The sample has approximately 730,000 distinct CDR3 sequences; 25% to 35% are singletons. Regarding this clonotype: Its antigen is undetermined.

CDR1 is MNHEY and CDR2 is SMNVEV in the germline V gene (reference sequence). This CDR3 region has 15 residues. Losses at the gene ends were 0 bases for V and 9 bases for J; bases not matched to a gene: 6. Study outcomes and limitations: Accumulated public TCR beta family frequency recognized individuals carrying CMV together with the relevant HLA.

The chain joins TRBV27 to TRBJ2-1; 9 bases align to TRBD2. The material was cultured CD8+ T cells from PBMCs, obtained from culture after CMV antigen stimulation. The source is a human donor in good health (CMV status not recorded). Some clones in this sample may be carry-over from other donors' samples. CDR3 amino acids: CASSLSGGGASEQFF. CDR3 nucleotides: TGTGCCAGCAGTTTATCGGGCGGGGGGGCCAGTGAGCAGTTCTTC.